This section outlines one T cell receptor beta chain sequence together with its context. Its antigen is as yet unknown. This sample was included in a study of cytotoxic CD8 clonotypes in ibrutinib-treated CLL. Overall study findings and caveats: The study found baseline clonality above age-matched healthy donors, tracking circulating CD8+ T-cell counts. Ibrutinib response saw clonality rise, and progression saw it return toward baseline.

The trim removed 2 bases at V and 5 bases at J, leaving 8 bases unmatched. Germline V gene sequence: CDR1 KGHSH, CDR2 LQKENI. The CDR3 runs to 16 residues. Measured with immunoSEQ multiplex PCR; TCRdb has only the in-frame clones, and not every one. The top ten hold 13% of the sample, which has roughly 190,000 clones, 72% seen once. The clonotype originates from a human donor with chronic lymphocytic leukemia. V is TRBV18 and J is TRBJ2-2, with 7 bases that match TRBD1. This specimen was PBMCs, taken after 24 months of ibrutinib treatment. This CDR3 is CASSPKLPQGTGELFF. In DNA, the CDR3 is TGTGCCAGCTCACCAAAACTCCCACAGGGGACCGGGGAGCTGTTTTTT.